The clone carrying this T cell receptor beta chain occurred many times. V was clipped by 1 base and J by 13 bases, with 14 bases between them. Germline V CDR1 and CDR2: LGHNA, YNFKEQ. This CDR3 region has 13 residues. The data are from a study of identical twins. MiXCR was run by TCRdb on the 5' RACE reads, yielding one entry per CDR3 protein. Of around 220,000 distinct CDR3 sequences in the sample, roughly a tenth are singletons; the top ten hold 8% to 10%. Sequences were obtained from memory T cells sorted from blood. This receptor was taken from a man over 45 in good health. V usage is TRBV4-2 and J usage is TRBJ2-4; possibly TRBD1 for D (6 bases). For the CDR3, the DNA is TGTGCCAGCAGCCAAGTCGGACAGCCCTTCCAGTACTTC. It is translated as CASSQVGQPFQYF.